This TCR beta chain derives from a study of shared clonotypes between healthy human individuals (dated by TCRdb to about 2020). Notes on the research overall: Three men and a couple of women, aged 18 to 49 years, made up the cohort. The study deeply sequenced blood TCR repertoires of five healthy adults to estimate repertoire size and the extent of clonotype sharing between individuals. Libraries were prepared and TCR repertoires were sequenced by different laboratories using diverse techniques, in order to increase sequencing depth and limit assay-specific biases. Per donor, three plates each were used for CD4 naive and CD4 memory, two for CD8 naive, and one for CD8 memory. Each donor's leukapheresis produced roughly between about 0.9 and 9.5 billion PBMCs. The study at large found these results: Clonotypes shared by all four sorted-subset donors showed higher generation probabilities than non-shared clonotypes. Rarefaction of sorted-subset datasets indicated incomplete sequencing despite the large sequencing depth. Only blood was sampled, and tissue TCR repertoires likely differ from those in blood. Sharing across four donors was observed for about 5% of naive CD4, about 4% of naive CD8, 2% to 2.5% of memory CD4, and around 0.4% of memory CD8 clonotypes. Based on pairwise subsampling, the degree of clonotype sharing among donors was expected to be affected by sequencing depth. Larger estimated clonotype richness was generally found for naive subsets than for memory subsets. Because the study included only a small number of donors, the genetic and exposure-history diversity represented was limited.

CDR1 SGHDN and CDR2 FVKESK are derived from the germline V gene. Trimming at the junction amounts to 5 bases on V and 4 bases on J, and the germline ends lie 9 bases apart. From cysteine to phenylalanine, the CDR3 is 13 amino acids long. This entry keeps only the CDR3 DNA: 39 bases, framed from base 1. As to this clone: Its specific antigen is unknown. The input lacks base qualities; no much larger clone sits a single base away.

CD8 naive samples were obtained by positive selection for CCR7 among CD45RO-negative cells, yielding a CD45RA+CCR7+ population from which TemRA cells were excluded. The donors were healthy, HIV-negative adults with no recently reported acute infections or vaccinations. All donors were Caucasian adults living in Nashville, Tennessee, USA. Blood was collected by leukapheresis, and PBMCs were isolated by Ficoll-Histopaque density gradient centrifugation and then cryopreserved in liquid nitrogen vapor phase. Analytical flow cytometry was used to check the purity and quantity of each magnetically sorted T cell population. Genomic DNA was isolated from every sorted fraction and measured by UV absorbance on a Nanodrop 2000c. Using the deep immunoSEQ assay, multiplex PCR amplified TCR CDR3 regions from genomic DNA. For each cell subset, the extracted genomic DNA was distributed evenly across all wells of several immunoSEQ 96-well plates, and each plate served as one replicate. Each replicate PCR for sorted subsets received approximately 220 ng genomic DNA, equal to 28,000 or so T cell genomes. Purified libraries were measured with a Qubit 3.0 fluorometer, size-checked on a Bioanalyzer 2100, and measured again with the KAPA Library Quantification kit. Every immunoSEQ 96-well plate was sequenced on a separate single-read 150-cycle Illumina NextSeq 550 flow cell. As for the original processing: The immunoSEQ output contained only junctional sequences without quality scores, so filtering could not match that applied to full-length reads. Sequences were annotated with PyIR, a Python wrapper for IgBLAST v1.9, and V/J genes and CDR3 were assigned using IMGT germline references. Reads with weak V/J assignments (E-value above 1e-6), missing CDR3, stop codons, out-of-frame junctions, or ambiguous translated residues were removed. V3J clonotypes were defined as sequences sharing an identical inferred V gene, J gene, and CDR3 amino acid sequence. The percentage overlap between two repertoires was calculated by dividing the number of shared unique clonotypes by the size of the smaller repertoire. Three approaches were used to assess repertoire richness: RTK rarefaction, the Chao1 estimator, and Recon v2.1 estimates of unobserved clonotypes. Generation probabilities for all TCRbeta clonotypes obtained by the gDNA method from several donors were computed using OLGA. The immuneACCESS repertoire file appears here via TCRdb, limited to in-frame rearrangements. These files lack a portion of the clones; in checked studies, under half of the deficit traces to unresolved V genes, and the cause of the others is not known. The V and J calls and clone size were taken over from that table, and D and trimming were inferred from the DNA. For this sample there are about 2,200,000 clones; roughly 91% appear just once. Around 1.7% of the sample is taken by the ten largest.

The receptor comes from a man between 18 and 29 years old in good health. Some clones in this sample may be carry-over from other donors' samples. Sequenced input: naive CD8+ T cells from PBMCs. The sample's cell subset or site label, decoded: CD45RA+CCR7+. Here the chain combines TRBV14 and TRBJ1-3; there is no confident call for the D gene. The DNA reads TGTGCCAGCAGCTATTTTACAGGAAACACCATATATTTT. It translates as CASSYFTGNTIYF.